The present TCR beta chain was sequenced within a study of shared clonotypes between healthy human individuals. About the study: Each donor's CD8 memory used one plate, CD8 naive two, each CD4 subset three.

Trimming took off 3 bases at V and 6 bases at J, with 12 bases between the two ends. The CDR3 covers 13 residues. Germline V gives CDR1 MNHEY, CDR2 SMNVEV (reference sequence). Some clones are missing from TCRdb's copy, which holds only in-frame ones; the method was immunoSEQ multiplex PCR. This sample has around 2.1 million clones, with just over 90% found just once. As defined, naive CD8 cells were CD45RO-negative and positively selected for CCR7, with terminally differentiated effector memory CD45RA+ cells excluded. Specimen: naive CD8+ T cells from PBMCs. This receptor was identified in a man younger than 30 in good health. Some clones in this sample may be carry-over from other donors' samples. The chain employs TRBV27 and TRBJ2-7; possible D gene TRBD1, 6 bases. CDR3 sequence (DNA): TGTGCCAGCAGTTTTACAGGGCAGGGCGAGCAGTACTTC. Amino acids: CASSFTGQGEQYF.